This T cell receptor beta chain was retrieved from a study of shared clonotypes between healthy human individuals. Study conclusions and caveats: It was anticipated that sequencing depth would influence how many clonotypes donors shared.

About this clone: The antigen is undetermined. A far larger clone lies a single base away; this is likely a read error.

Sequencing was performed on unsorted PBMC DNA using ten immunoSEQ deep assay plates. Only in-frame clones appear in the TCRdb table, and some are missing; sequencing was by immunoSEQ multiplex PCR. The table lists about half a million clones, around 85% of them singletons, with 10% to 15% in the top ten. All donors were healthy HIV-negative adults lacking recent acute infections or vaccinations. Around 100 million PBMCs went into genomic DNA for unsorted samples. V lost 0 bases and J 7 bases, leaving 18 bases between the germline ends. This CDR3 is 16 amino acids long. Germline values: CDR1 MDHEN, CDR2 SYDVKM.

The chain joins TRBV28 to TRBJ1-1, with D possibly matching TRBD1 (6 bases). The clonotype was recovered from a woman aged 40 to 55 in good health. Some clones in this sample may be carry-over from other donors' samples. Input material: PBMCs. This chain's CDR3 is CASSLWGGQSVIEAFF. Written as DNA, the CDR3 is TGTGCCAGCAGTTTATGGGGCGGACAGTCGGTCATTGAAGCTTTCTTT.